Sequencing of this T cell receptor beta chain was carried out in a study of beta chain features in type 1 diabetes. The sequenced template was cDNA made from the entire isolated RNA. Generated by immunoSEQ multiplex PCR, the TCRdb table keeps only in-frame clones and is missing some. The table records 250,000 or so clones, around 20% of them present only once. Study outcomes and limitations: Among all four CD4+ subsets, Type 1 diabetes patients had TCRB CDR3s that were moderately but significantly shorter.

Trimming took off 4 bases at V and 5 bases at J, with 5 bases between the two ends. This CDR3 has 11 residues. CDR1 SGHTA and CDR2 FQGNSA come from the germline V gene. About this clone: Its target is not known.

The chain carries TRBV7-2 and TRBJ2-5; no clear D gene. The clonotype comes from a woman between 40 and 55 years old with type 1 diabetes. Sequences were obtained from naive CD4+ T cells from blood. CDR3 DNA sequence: TGTGCCAGCAGCTCTCTGGAGACCCAGTACTTC. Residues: CASSSLETQYF.